The 18 T cell receptor beta chains reported below all come from one sample, sequenced in a study of cytomegalovirus exposure and HLA in healthy donors. Primers included in the PCR were 60 Vbeta and 13 Jbeta primers. Profiling relied on immunoSEQ multiplex PCR, and the TCRdb table lists in-frame clones only, not all of them. The repertoire includes approximately 120,000 clones, 70% to 85% of them detected once, and 3% to 4.5% sits in the top ten. The sequenced sample consisted of PBMCs. The receptor source for this set is a man in his forties in good health and CMV-seropositive.

The chain carries TRBV6-5 and TRBJ2-3, with TRBD2 identical over 7 bases. Looked up from germline, CDR1 is MNHEY and CDR2 is SVGAGI. The ends lost 6 bases at V and 2 bases at J; junction bases unmatched: 5. This CDR3 contains 14 residues. The chain's CDR3 is CASSTAGDTDTQYF. Here the CDR3 DNA reads TGTGCCAGCAGCACGGCGGGGGACACAGATACGCAGTATTTT.

This chain uses TRBV4-3 with TRBJ1-2; 11 bases line up with TRBD1. The ends lost 0 bases at V and 5 bases at J; junction bases unmatched: 17. CDR3 size: 20 residues. In germline, CDR1 is LGHNA, CDR2 YSLEER. CDR3 residues: CASSQEEPAVPGQGGYGYTF. The CDR3 DNA is TGCGCCAGCAGCCAAGAAGAGCCCGCCGTACCGGGACAGGGGGGGTATGGCTACACCTTC.

This clone appeared a single time. V usage is TRBV6-1 and J usage is TRBJ1-1; perhaps TRBD1 as D (6 bases). From germline, CDR1 is MNHNS and CDR2 SASEGT. Trimming removed 3 bases from V and 8 bases from J, with 22 bases in between. The CDR3 consists of 16 residues. The CDR3, as DNA: TGTGCCAGCAGTGACAGCCCCGGACAGCGAACCCAAGAAGCTTTCTTT. It encodes CASSDSPGQRTQEAFF.

This clone has only a few counts. The chain recombines TRBV28 with TRBJ1-2, with TRBD1 identical over 9 bases. With V trimmed by 7 bases and J by 8 bases, 8 bases remained unmatched. The CDR3 spans 13 residues. Germline CDR1 is MDHEN and CDR2 is SYDVKM. The CDR3 is CASMGQGEEGYTF. CDR3 in DNA: TGTGCCAGCATGGGACAGGGAGAGGAAGGCTACACCTTC.

The genes are TRBV27 and TRBJ2-1; perhaps TRBD2 as D (6 bases). The CDR3 is made up of 14 amino acids. Germline V gene lookup returns CDR1 MNHEY and CDR2 SMNVEV (reference sequence). Trimming took 5 bases from V and 6 from J, leaving 14 bases between them. CDR3 region: CASSPYGGANEQFF. In nucleotides, the CDR3 is TGTGCCAGCAGTCCCTATGGAGGGGCCAATGAGCAGTTCTTC.

A note on this clone: A read error may explain this, as a much larger clone is one base away. The same CDR3 also results from other DNA sequences found in this sample. This chain connects TRBV6-6 to TRBJ1-1; 7 bases are a match to TRBD1. There are 13 residues in the CDR3. Germline assignment: CDR1 MNHNY and CDR2 SVGAGI (reference sequence). V lost 5 bases and J lost 1; bases outside the gene matches: 1. CDR3 nucleotides: TGTGCCAGCAGTCGACAGGGGAACACTGAAGCTTTCTTT. Translated, it gives CASSRQGNTEAFF.

The chain has TRBV5-4 and TRBJ2-4, with D possibly TRBD2 on 6 matching bases. Trimming stripped 5 bases from V and 6 bases from J, with 12 bases between. The CDR3 covers 13 residues. The germline V gene encodes CDR1 SGHNT and CDR2 YYREEE (reference sequence). The CDR3 protein is CASRDPGGNIQYF. The DNA of the CDR3 is TGTGCCAGCAGGGATCCCGGGGGAAACATTCAGTACTTC.

The V call is TRBV9, the J call TRBJ2-7; a weak D match, TRBD2 (6 bases). V lost 0 bases to trimming and J lost 6 bases, with 10 bases between them. The CDR3 is made up of 13 amino acids. Germline loops: CDR1 SGDLS, CDR2 YYNGEE. The CDR3 loop reads CASSVGEGGEQYF. The CDR3 DNA reads as TGTGCCAGCAGCGTAGGTGAGGGAGGCGAGCAGTACTTC. The full variable domain, in which reference TRBV9 and TRBJ2-7 provide the parts outside the CDR3, is DSGVTQTPKHLITATGQRVTLRCSPRSGDLSVYWYQQSLDQGLQFLIQYYNGEERAKGNILERFSAQQFPDLHSELNLSSLELGDSALYFCASSVGEGGEQYFGPGTRLTVT.

The rearrangement joins TRBV6-6 to TRBJ1-1; maybe TRBD1 (5 bases). Germline values: CDR1 MNHNY, CDR2 SVGAGI (reference sequence). V was shortened by 6 bases and J by 0 bases, with 8 bases between the two germline ends. CDR3 size: 13 residues. This CDR3 is CASSDSMNTEAFF. CDR3 sequence (DNA): TGTGCCAGCAGCGACAGCATGAACACTGAAGCTTTCTTT.

In this sample, this clone turned up once. This rearrangement joins TRBV2 to TRBJ2-1; 7 positions match TRBD1. The V gene end was trimmed by 6 bases and the J gene end by 8 bases; junction bases not matched to a gene: 10. There are 14 residues in the CDR3. CDR1 and CDR2 (germline): SNHLY, FYNNEI. The CDR3 protein is CASSEDRWNDEQFF. The CDR3, as DNA: TGTGCCAGCAGCGAGGACAGGTGGAACGATGAGCAGTTCTTC.

The gene calls are TRBV6-5 and TRBJ2-1; TRBD2 matches at 15 bases. The CDR3 covers 14 residues. Germline CDR1 reads MNHEY; CDR2 reads SVGAGI. After removal of 9 bases from V and 9 bases from J, the junction contained 6 bases not matched to a gene. CDR3 region: CASSRTSGRGEQFF. Written as DNA, the CDR3 is TGTGCCAGTTCCAGGACTAGCGGGAGGGGTGAGCAGTTCTTC.

The chain recombines TRBV29-1 with TRBJ1-1, with D possibly being TRBD1 (5 bases). The CDR3 is made up of 14 amino acids. V was clipped by 8 bases and J by 1 base, with 17 bases between them. Germline CDR1 reads SQVTM; CDR2 reads ANQGSEA. CDR3 in amino acids: CSSRTGGGNTEAFF. The CDR3 DNA follows: TGCAGCTCCCGTACTGGGGGGGGGAACACTGAAGCTTTCTTT.

V usage is TRBV11-2 and J usage is TRBJ1-1, with 11 bases that match TRBD1. V gave up 1 base and J gave up 7 bases; unmatched junction bases: 2. The germline V gene encodes CDR1 SGHAT and CDR2 FQNNGV. The CDR3 is 14 residues long. In DNA form, the CDR3 reads TGTGCCAGCAGCTTAGGGACAGGGGGCGGTGAAGCTTTCTTT. It yields the protein CASSLGTGGGEAFF.

The CDR3 DNA is TGTGCCAGCAGCGTCCGGGACGGGGGGATAGAGACCCAGTACTTC. This codes for CASSVRDGGIETQYF. The chain combines TRBV9 with TRBJ2-5, with 7 positions matching TRBD2. V lost 2 bases and J lost 4; bases outside the gene matches: 8. From germline, CDR1 is SGDLS and CDR2 YYNGEE. This CDR3 spans 15 amino acids.

The chain couples TRBV19 to TRBJ2-7; 12 nucleotides line up with TRBD2. V shed 5 bases, J shed 5 bases, and the junction held 13 bases outside the gene matches. Germline CDR1 is LNHDA and CDR2 is SQIVND (reference sequence). CDR3 length: 17 amino acids. CDR3 residues: CASSRGLAGFLGDEQYF. The CDR3 region has the DNA TGTGCCAGTAGTCGCGGACTAGCGGGATTCCTTGGGGACGAGCAGTACTTC. Based on the CDR3 plus reference TRBV19 and TRBJ2-7, the full variable domain is DGGITQSPKYLFRKEGQNVTLSCEQNLNHDAMYWYRQDPGQGLRLIYYSQIVNDFQKGDIAEGYSVSREKKESFPLTVTSAQKNPTAFYLCASSRGLAGFLGDEQYFGPGTRLTVT.

This chain joins TRBV18 and TRBJ1-3; the D gene is possibly TRBD1 (6 bases). The CDR3 runs to 14 residues. V was trimmed by 2 bases and J by 4 bases, leaving 9 bases between them. Germline CDR1 is KGHSH and CDR2 is LQKENI. Here the CDR3 DNA reads TGTGCCAGCTCACCAGAGGGGGACGGAAACACCATATATTTT. It codes for CASSPEGDGNTIYF.

The chain employs TRBV6-5 and TRBJ2-3, with D perhaps matching TRBD1 (5 bases). Germline V gene sequence: CDR1 MNHEY, CDR2 SVGAGI. CDR3 length: 14 residues. V was shortened by 2 bases and J by 5 bases, with 11 bases between the two germline ends. CDR3 coding DNA: TGTGCCAGCAGTTACACAGGCCGGAAAGATACGCAGTATTTT. The encoded protein is CASSYTGRKDTQYF.

This clone was recorded once. The chain is built from TRBV29-1 and TRBJ2-1; 10 bases line up with TRBD2. The V gene's germline CDR1 is SQVTM and CDR2 ANQGSEA. This CDR3 is 14 amino acids long. Losses at the gene ends were 4 bases for V and 5 bases for J; bases not matched to a gene: 5. The CDR3 sequence: CSVAGLAYHNEQFF. CDR3 sequence (DNA): TGCAGCGTTGCGGGACTAGCGTATCACAATGAGCAGTTCTTC.